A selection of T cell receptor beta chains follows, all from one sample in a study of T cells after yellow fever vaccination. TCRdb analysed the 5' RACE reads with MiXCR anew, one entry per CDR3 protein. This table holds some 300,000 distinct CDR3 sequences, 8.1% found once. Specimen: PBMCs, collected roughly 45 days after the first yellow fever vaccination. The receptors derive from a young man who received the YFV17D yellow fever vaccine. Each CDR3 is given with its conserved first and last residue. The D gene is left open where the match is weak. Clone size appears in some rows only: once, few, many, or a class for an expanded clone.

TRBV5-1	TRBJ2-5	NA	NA	CASSTLGYLETQYF	TGCGCCAGCAGCACGTTGGGGTACCTAGAGACCCAGTACTTC
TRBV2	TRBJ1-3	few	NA	CASSGDGNTIYF	TGTGCCAGCAGTGGGGATGGAAACACCATATATTTT
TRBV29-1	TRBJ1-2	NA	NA	CSVEKYGYTF	TGCAGCGTTGAAAAGTATGGCTACACCTTC
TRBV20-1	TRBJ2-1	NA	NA	CSASPLQGGGLNEQFF	TGCAGTGCTAGCCCCCTGCAGGGGGGCGGACTCAATGAGCAGTTCTTC
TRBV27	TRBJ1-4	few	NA	CASRPPSDEKLFF	TGTGCCAGCAGGCCCCCCAGCGATGAAAAACTGTTTTTT
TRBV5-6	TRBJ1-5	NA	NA	CASSFRVGGFRQPQHF	TGTGCCAGCAGCTTCAGGGTTGGAGGGTTCAGGCAGCCCCAGCATTTT
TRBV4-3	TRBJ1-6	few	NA	CASSQDQVHSPLHF	TGCGCCAGCAGCCAAGATCAGGTCCATTCACCCCTCCACTTT
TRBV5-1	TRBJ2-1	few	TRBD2	CASDLGLAGDEEQFF	TGCGCCAGCGACCTGGGACTAGCGGGGGACGAGGAGCAGTTCTTC
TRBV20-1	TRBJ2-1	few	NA	CSVGQGLGEQFF	TGCAGTGTAGGGCAGGGGTTGGGTGAGCAGTTCTTC
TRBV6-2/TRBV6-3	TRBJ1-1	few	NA	CASSPRYMNTEAFF	TGTGCCAGCAGTCCCAGATACATGAACACTGAAGCTTTCTTT
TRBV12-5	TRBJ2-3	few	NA	CASGLTGTDTQYF	TGTGCTAGTGGGCTAACCGGCACAGATACGCAGTATTTT
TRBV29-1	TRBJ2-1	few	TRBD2	CSVGGLGGSSYNEQFF	TGCAGCGTTGGAGGTCTGGGGGGGAGCTCCTACAATGAGCAGTTCTTC
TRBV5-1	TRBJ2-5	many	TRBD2	CASSFGTSGGSETQYF	TGCGCCAGCAGCTTTGGGACTAGCGGGGGATCAGAGACCCAGTACTTC
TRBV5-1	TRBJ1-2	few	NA	CASSLRGTPVYGYTF	TGCGCCAGCAGCTTGAGAGGGACCCCAGTCTATGGCTACACCTTC
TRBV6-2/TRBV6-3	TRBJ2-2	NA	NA	CASSYYDTGELFF	TGTGCCAGCAGTTACTACGACACCGGGGAGCTGTTTTTT
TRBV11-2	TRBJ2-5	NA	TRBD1	CASSLADRGQSETQYF	TGTGCCAGCAGCTTAGCCGACAGGGGGCAATCGGAGACCCAGTACTTC
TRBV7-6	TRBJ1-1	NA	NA	CASSLAGPRNTEAFF	TGTGCCAGCAGCTTAGCGGGACCGAGGAACACTGAAGCTTTCTTT
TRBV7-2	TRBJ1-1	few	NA	CASSPRLGYRTEAFF	TGTGCCAGCAGCCCAAGGCTGGGATATAGGACTGAAGCTTTCTTT
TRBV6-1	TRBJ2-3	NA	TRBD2	CASKRLAGKSSTDTQYF	TGTGCCAGCAAGCGACTAGCGGGGAAATCTAGCACAGATACGCAGTATTTT
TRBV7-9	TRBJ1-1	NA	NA	CASTSGSGSGTEAFF	TGTGCCAGCACCTCAGGGTCAGGGTCGGGCACTGAAGCTTTCTTT
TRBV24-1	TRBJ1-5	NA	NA	CATSQGFSNQPQHF	TGTGCCACCTCGCAGGGGTTTAGCAATCAGCCCCAGCATTTT
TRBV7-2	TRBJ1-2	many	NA	CASSAGWATDPHF	TGTGCCAGCAGCGCGGGGTGGGCCACAGACCCACACTTC